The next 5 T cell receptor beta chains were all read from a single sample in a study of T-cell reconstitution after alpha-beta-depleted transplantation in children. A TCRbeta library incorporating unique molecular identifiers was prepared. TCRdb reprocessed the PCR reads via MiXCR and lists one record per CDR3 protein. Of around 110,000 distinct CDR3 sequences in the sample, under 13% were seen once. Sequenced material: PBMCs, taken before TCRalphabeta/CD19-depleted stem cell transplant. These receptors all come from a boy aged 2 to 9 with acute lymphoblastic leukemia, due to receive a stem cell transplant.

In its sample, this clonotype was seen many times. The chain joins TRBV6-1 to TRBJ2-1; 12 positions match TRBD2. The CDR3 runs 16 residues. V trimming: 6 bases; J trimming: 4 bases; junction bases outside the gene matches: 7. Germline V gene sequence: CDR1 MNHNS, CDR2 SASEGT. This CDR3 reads CASSRLAGVGYNEQFF. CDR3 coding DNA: TGTGCCAGCAGCCGACTAGCGGGAGTTGGGTACAATGAGCAGTTCTTC.

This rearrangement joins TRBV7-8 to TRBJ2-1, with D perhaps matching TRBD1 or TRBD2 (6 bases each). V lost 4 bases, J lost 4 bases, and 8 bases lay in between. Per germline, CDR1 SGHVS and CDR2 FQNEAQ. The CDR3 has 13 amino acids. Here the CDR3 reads CASSSGAYNEQFF. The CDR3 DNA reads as TGTGCCAGCAGCTCGGGGGCTTACAATGAGCAGTTCTTC.

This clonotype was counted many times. The CDR3 sequence is CASSYVWDVVNEQFF. Here the CDR3 DNA reads TGTGCCAGCAGTTACGTCTGGGATGTGGTTAATGAGCAGTTCTTC. V and J are TRBV6-5 and TRBJ2-1; D not certain. The germline gives CDR1 MNHEY, CDR2 SVGAGI. The CDR3 contains 15 residues. The V end was cut by 2 bases, the J end by 7 bases, with 15 bases between.

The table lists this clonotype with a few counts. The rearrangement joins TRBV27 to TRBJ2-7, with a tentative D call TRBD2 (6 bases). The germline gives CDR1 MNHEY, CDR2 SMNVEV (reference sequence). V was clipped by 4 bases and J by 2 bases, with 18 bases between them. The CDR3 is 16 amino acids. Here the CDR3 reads CASSYSGTSLTYEQYF. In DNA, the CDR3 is TGTGCCAGCAGTTACTCCGGGACTTCCCTGACCTACGAGCAGTACTTC.

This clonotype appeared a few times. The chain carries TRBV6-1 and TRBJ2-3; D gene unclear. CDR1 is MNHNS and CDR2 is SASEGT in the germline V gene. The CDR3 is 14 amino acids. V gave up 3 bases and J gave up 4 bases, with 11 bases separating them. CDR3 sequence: CASSDVLTSDTQYF. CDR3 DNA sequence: TGTGCCAGCAGTGACGTTCTAACCTCAGATACGCAGTATTTT.